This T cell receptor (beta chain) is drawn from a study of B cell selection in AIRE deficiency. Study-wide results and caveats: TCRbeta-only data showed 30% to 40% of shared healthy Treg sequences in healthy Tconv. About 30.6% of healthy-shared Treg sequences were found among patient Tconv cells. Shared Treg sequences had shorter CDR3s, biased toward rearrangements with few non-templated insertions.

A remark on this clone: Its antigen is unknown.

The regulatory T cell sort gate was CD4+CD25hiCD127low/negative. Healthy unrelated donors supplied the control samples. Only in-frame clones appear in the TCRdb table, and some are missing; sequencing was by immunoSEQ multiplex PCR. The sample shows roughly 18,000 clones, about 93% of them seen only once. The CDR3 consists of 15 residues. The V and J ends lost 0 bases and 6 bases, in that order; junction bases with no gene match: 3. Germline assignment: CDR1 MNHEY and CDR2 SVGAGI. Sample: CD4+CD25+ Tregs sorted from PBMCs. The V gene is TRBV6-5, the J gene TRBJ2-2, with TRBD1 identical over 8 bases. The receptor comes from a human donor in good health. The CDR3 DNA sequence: TGTGCCAGCAGTTACTCGAGGACAGGGTCCGGGGAGCTGTTTTTT. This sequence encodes CASSYSRTGSGELFF.